The next 23 T cell receptor beta chains were all read from a single sample in a study of blood T cell repertoires in COVID-19. Clones were read by immunoSEQ multiplex PCR, and TCRdb kept only the in-frame ones, dropping some. This sample yields 200,000 to 300,000 clones, of which approximately 83% are seen a single time; about 8.9% belongs to the top ten. Input material: peripheral blood. These receptors all stem from an elderly man with acute or convalescent COVID-19.

CDR3 in amino acids: CASRSTGLGGEKLFF. The DNA of the CDR3 is TGCGCCAGCAGATCGACAGGGTTAGGAGGTGAAAAACTGTTTTTT. V is TRBV4-1 and J is TRBJ1-4; TRBD1 matches 7 bases. The CDR3 contains 15 residues. Germline assignment: CDR1 MGHRA and CDR2 YSYEKL. Trimming at V came to 6 bases and at J to 7 bases, leaving 11 bases not matched to a gene.

The chain links TRBV10-3 to TRBJ1-2, with TRBD1 as a possible D gene (5 bases). The germline V gene encodes CDR1 ENHRY and CDR2 SYGVKD. The CDR3 sequence is 13 residues long. V was pared by 7 bases and J by 4 bases, with 13 bases between. CDR3 amino acids: CAINKGRGYGYTF. The CDR3 DNA follows: TGTGCCATCAATAAGGGGCGAGGCTATGGCTACACCTTC.

The gene calls are TRBV7-2 and TRBJ2-7, with D unclear. V was cut by 2 bases and J by 3 bases, with 11 bases left in between. The CDR3 loop spans 14 amino acids. The germline CDR1 and CDR2 sequences are SGHTA and FQGNSA. In nucleotides, the CDR3 is TGTGCCAGCAGCTTATATACTTCGGGCTACGAGCAGTACTTC. Translating gives CASSLYTSGYEQYF.

The chain is built from TRBV19 and TRBJ1-2; 8 nucleotides agree with TRBD1. After removal of 3 bases from V and 8 bases from J, the junction contained 11 bases not matched to a gene. The CDR3 runs 15 residues. Germline lookup yields CDR1 LNHDA and CDR2 SQIVND (reference sequence). The CDR3 coding sequence is TGTGCCAGTAGTATGGCTGACAGGGGAAGTTTAGGCTACACCTTC. This translates into CASSMADRGSLGYTF.

The CDR3 protein is CASSPDREDYGYTF. In nucleotides, the CDR3 is TGTGCCAGCTCACCGGACAGGGAGGACTATGGCTACACCTTC. J is TRBJ1-2 and V is TRBV18, with 8 bases matching TRBD1. The CDR3 totals 14 residues. CDR1 is KGHSH and CDR2 is LQKENI in the germline V gene. Trimming cost V 3 bases and J 3 bases; bases outside gene matches: 3.

J is TRBJ1-2 and V is TRBV6-1; 8 bases line up with TRBD1. The CDR3 length is 16 residues. CDR1 and CDR2 (germline): MNHNS, SASEGT. With 2 bases clipped from V and 4 bases from J, the junction kept 9 bases outside the gene matches. CDR3 coding DNA: TGTGCCAGCAGTGAATCCGGACAGGGTTGGGCCTATGGCTACACCTTC. Encoded protein: CASSESGQGWAYGYTF.

The chain joins TRBV5-1 to TRBJ1-4; weak D call: TRBD1 (6 bases). The germline V and J ends were trimmed by 0 bases and 8 bases, with 17 bases remaining between them. Germline V gene lookup returns CDR1 SGHRS and CDR2 YFSETQ. This CDR3 is built from 16 residues. CDR3 sequence (DNA): TGCGCCAGCAGCTTGGAGCCCTTTAGGGGGGGGGAAAAACTGTTTTTT. It translates to CASSLEPFRGGEKLFF.

The gene calls are TRBV5-4 and TRBJ1-1, with 10 bases identical to TRBD1. Looked up from germline, CDR1 is SGHNT and CDR2 is YYREEE (reference sequence). V trimming: 2 bases; J trimming: 4 bases; junction bases outside the gene matches: 5. This CDR3 comprises 15 residues. This CDR3 reads CASSFRTGGATEAFF. The CDR3 DNA is TGTGCCAGCAGCTTTCGGACAGGGGGTGCCACTGAAGCTTTCTTT.

As regards this clone: Within the sample, other DNA sequences also encode this same CDR3. J is TRBJ2-7 and V is TRBV6-5; 8 positions agree with TRBD1. Per germline, CDR1 MNHEY and CDR2 SVGAGI. Germline trimming cut 6 bases from V and 1 base from J; bases unmatched to any gene: 5. The CDR3 is made up of 14 amino acids. The CDR3 reads CASRDRGPSYEQYF. In DNA, the CDR3 is TGTGCCAGCAGAGACAGGGGCCCTTCCTACGAGCAGTACTTC.

The chain employs TRBV29-1 and TRBJ1-5; 9 nucleotides align to TRBD1. The length of the CDR3 is 14 residues. Germline CDR1 SQVTM, CDR2 ANQGSEA. The ends lost 7 bases at V and 2 bases at J; junction bases unmatched: 6. The CDR3 sequence: CSARTGVGNQPQHF. The CDR3 DNA is TGCAGCGCCCGGACAGGGGTAGGCAATCAGCCCCAGCATTTT.

This chain links TRBV5-4 with TRBJ1-1, with 10 nucleotides matching TRBD1. V was clipped by 4 bases and J by 1 base; unmatched bases: 13. The CDR3 consists of 18 residues. Germline CDR1 SGHNT, CDR2 YYREEE (reference sequence). CDR3 region: CASSRPGQGGIQNTEAFF. The CDR3 DNA is TGTGCCAGCAGCCGACCCGGACAGGGGGGGATTCAGAACACTGAAGCTTTCTTT.

This clone has a single count. The chain employs TRBV20-1 and TRBJ2-1; 10 bases are shared with TRBD2. CDR3 length: 14 amino acids. Per the germline V gene, CDR1 is DFQATT and CDR2 is SNEGSKA (reference sequence). Trimming cost V 3 bases and J 4 bases; bases outside gene matches: 3. The chain's CDR3 is CSASKAGGYNEQFF. The CDR3 bases are TGCAGTGCTAGTAAAGCGGGAGGGTACAATGAGCAGTTCTTC.

The chain combines TRBV30 with TRBJ1-6, with D maybe TRBD1 (6 bases). The CDR3 spans 14 residues. The V gene's germline CDR1 is GTSNPN and CDR2 SVGIG (reference sequence). V lost 2 bases and J lost 6, with 11 bases in between. CDR3 amino acids: CAWSRDILNSPLHF. Here the CDR3 DNA reads TGTGCCTGGAGTCGGGACATCCTTAATTCACCCCTCCACTTT.

The V call is TRBV5-6, the J call TRBJ2-3; 15 positions match TRBD2. Germline CDR1 is SGHDT and CDR2 is YYEEEE. Losses at the gene ends were 4 bases for V and 8 bases for J; bases not matched to a gene: 8. The CDR3 is made up of 16 amino acids. The CDR3 bases are TGTGCCAGCAGCCTAGGACTAGCGGGGGGGCGAGGTACGCAGTATTTT. It codes for CASSLGLAGGRGTQYF.

This rearrangement joins TRBV18 to TRBJ1-1, with no clear D. V lost 2 bases to trimming and J lost 3 bases, with 10 bases between them. This CDR3 is 14 amino acids long. Per germline, CDR1 KGHSH and CDR2 LQKENI. The CDR3 region has the DNA TGTGCCAGCTCACCATCCTGGAGGGACACTGAAGCTTTCTTT. Protein product: CASSPSWRDTEAFF. Variable domain in full (rest from reference TRBV18 and TRBJ1-1): NAGVMQNPRHLVRRRGQEARLRCSPMKGHSHVYWYRQLPEEGLKFMVYLQKENIIDESGMPKERFSAEFPKEGPSILRIQQVVRGDSAAYFCASSPSWRDTEAFFGQGTRLTVV.

The chain joins TRBV28 to TRBJ1-2; D perhaps matches TRBD1 (5 bases). The CDR3 sequence is 15 residues long. V lost 5 bases to trimming and J lost 2 bases, with 15 bases between them. Germline CDR1 is MDHEN and CDR2 is SYDVKM. CDR3 coding DNA: TGTGCCAGCAGTCTTAGTGTGGGGCTAAACTATGGCTACACCTTC. Protein: CASSLSVGLNYGYTF.

The V call is TRBV2, the J call TRBJ1-1; TRBD1 agrees at 8 bases. The length of the CDR3 is 14 residues. The V segment lost 5 bases and the J segment 1 base; nucleotides outside the gene matches: 3. Germline CDR1 and CDR2: SNHLY and FYNNEI. The CDR3 region has the DNA TGTGCCAGCAGTAGACAGGGGCCGAACACTGAAGCTTTCTTT. Translating it yields CASSRQGPNTEAFF.

The chain is built from TRBV5-5 and TRBJ1-2; no clear D gene. CDR3 length: 13 residues. V lost 5 bases to trimming and J lost 4 bases, with 12 bases between them. Germline CDR1 is SGHKS and CDR2 is YYEKEE (reference sequence). The CDR3 DNA follows: TGTGCCAGCAGTCAGGACTGGGGCTATGGCTACACCTTC. Translated: CASSQDWGYGYTF. The full variable domain, completed using reference TRBV5-5 and TRBJ1-2, is DAGVTQSPTHLIKTRGQQVTLRCSPISGHKSVSWYQQVLGQGPQFIFQYYEKEERGRGNFPDRFSARQFPNYSSELNVNALLLGDSALYLCASSQDWGYGYTFGSGTRLTVV.

This clone turned up a few times. The chain joins TRBV5-1 to TRBJ2-7; TRBD2 agrees at 9 bases. Germline V gene lookup returns CDR1 SGHRS and CDR2 YFSETQ. Germline trimming cut 0 bases from V and 3 bases from J; bases unmatched to any gene: 7. This CDR3 has 16 amino acids. For the CDR3, the DNA is TGCGCCAGCAGCTTGGCCGGGACTAGCTACCTCTACGAGCAGTACTTC. Protein sequence: CASSLAGTSYLYEQYF.

This rearrangement joins TRBV12-3 or TRBV12-4 to TRBJ2-1, with D tentatively TRBD1 (7 bases). This CDR3 spans 12 amino acids. Trimming removed 6 bases from V and 15 bases from J, with 18 bases in between. CDR3 loop: CASSPRRGRRFF. The DNA for the CDR3 is TGTGCCAGCAGCCCCCGGAGGGGGCGTCGGTTCTTC.

The chain links TRBV7-2 to TRBJ1-3, with 7 bases fitting TRBD1. The CDR3 has 16 amino acids. V lost 2 bases and J lost 2; bases outside the gene matches: 6. CDR1 is SGHTA and CDR2 is FQGNSA in the germline V gene. The CDR3 bases are TGTGCCAGCAGCTTATTCCAGACAGGGACTGGAAACACCATATATTTT. Encoded protein: CASSLFQTGTGNTIYF.

The V gene is TRBV6-5, the J gene TRBJ1-2; the match to TRBD1 covers 7 bases. This CDR3 comprises 14 residues. CDR1 and CDR2 (germline): MNHEY, SVGAGI. Losses at the gene ends were 5 bases for V and 4 bases for J; bases not matched to a gene: 7. CDR3 coding DNA: TGTGCCAGCAGTACAGGGGCTTACAGCTATGGCTACACCTTC. It specifies CASSTGAYSYGYTF.

The V call is TRBV18, the J call TRBJ2-7; 7 nucleotides line up with TRBD1. Germline V lookup: CDR1 KGHSH, CDR2 LQKENI. The CDR3 is 12 amino acids. With 5 bases clipped from V and 6 bases from J, the junction kept 4 bases outside the gene matches. CDR3 region: CASSAYRGEQYF. The CDR3 DNA reads as TGTGCCAGCTCAGCCTACAGGGGCGAGCAGTACTTC.